Each of the 23 T cell receptor beta chains below was sequenced from the same sample in a study of identical twins (dated by TCRdb to 2016 to 2017). The method was 5' RACE. Reads for this sample came from an Illumina HiSeq 2000. The public reads were reanalyzed by TCRdb: fastp trimming at Q25, MiXCR alignment, in-frame beta chains only. Every CDR3 protein is listed once, alongside the most common genes and DNA of its rows. This sample comprises 400,000 to 550,000 distinct CDR3 sequences, 24% of them detected only once. The biggest ten clones account for about 2.7% of the sample. These data also formed part of another study, on T cells expressing NK-cell markers.

Sample: CD4+ T cells sorted from blood. Source of these receptors: a woman between 18 and 29 years old in good health.

This chain uses TRBV12-3 or TRBV12-4 with TRBJ1-3; D not certain. The CDR3 consists of 15 residues. The germline V and J ends were trimmed by 3 bases and 0 bases, with 9 bases remaining between them. The CDR3 is CASSFGVYSGNTIYF. The CDR3 nucleotides read TGTGCCAGCAGTTTTGGAGTTTACTCTGGAAACACCATATATTTT.

This clonotype was recorded at least ten times. The chain links TRBV7-2 to TRBJ2-7; maybe TRBD1 (5 bases). The CDR3 runs to 11 residues. V dropped 4 bases and J dropped 6 bases, with 7 bases sitting between them. Per the germline V gene, CDR1 is SGHTA and CDR2 is FQGNSA. The CDR3 is CASSSRGEQYF. As DNA, the CDR3 is TGTGCCAGCAGCTCTAGGGGCGAGCAGTACTTC.

The table lists this clonotype with many counts. This sequence joins TRBV12-3 or TRBV12-4 and TRBJ2-1, with 12 nucleotides matching TRBD2. With V trimmed by 5 bases and J by 8 bases, 7 bases remained unmatched. CDR3 length: 15 residues. The CDR3 is CASSLRTSGTDEQFF. The CDR3 coding sequence is TGTGCCAGCAGTCTCCGGACTAGCGGGACGGATGAGCAGTTCTTC.

The chain joins TRBV5-1 to TRBJ2-6, with D possibly matching TRBD1 (5 bases). The V end lost 3 bases, the J end lost 13 bases, and 14 bases lay between the germline ends. Germline V gene lookup returns CDR1 SGHRS and CDR2 YFSETQ. The CDR3 consists of 13 residues. CDR3 in DNA: TGCGCCAGCAGCTCACTGACAGCGAGAGTCCTGACTTTC. Encoded protein: CASSSLTARVLTF. Supplemented by reference TRBV5-1 and TRBJ2-6, the full variable domain reads KAGVTQTPRYLIKTRGQQVTLSCSPISGHRSVSWYQQTPGQGLQFLFEYFSETQRNKGNFPGRFSGRQFSNSRSEMNVSTLELGDSALYLCASSSLTARVLTFGAGSRLTVL.

This clonotype has ten or more counts. This chain links TRBV24-1 with TRBJ2-5, with no clear D. Trimming removed 2 bases at V and 5 bases at J, with 5 bases between. This CDR3 is built from 12 residues. Germline V gene data show CDR1 as KGHDR and CDR2 as SFDVKD. The CDR3 nucleotides are TGTGCCACCAGTGATTCTCAGGAGACCCAGTACTTC. This codes for CATSDSQETQYF.

This clonotype appeared a few times. J is TRBJ2-7 and V is TRBV21-1; the D call TRBD1 from the table was never checked on the DNA. TRBV21-1 counts as a pseudogene. There are 15 residues in the CDR3. The CDR3 nucleotides read TGTGCCAGCAGCATGCGGGGACAGGGGCGCGACGAGCAGTACTTC. Its translation: CASSMRGQGRDEQYF.

The rearrangement joins TRBV6-1 to TRBJ2-1; no definite D call. V shed 5 bases and J shed 8 bases, with 7 bases lying between them. The V gene's germline CDR1 is MNHNS and CDR2 SASEGT. The CDR3 consists of 11 residues. The CDR3 spells CASSPSYEQFF. As DNA, the CDR3 is TGTGCCAGCAGTCCCAGCTATGAGCAGTTCTTC.

This clonotype was detected ten times or more. The chain is built from TRBV20-1 and TRBJ1-2; maybe TRBD1 (6 bases). The length of the CDR3 is 14 residues. Germline V CDR1 and CDR2: DFQATT, SNEGSKA (reference sequence). The V gene lost 2 bases and the J gene lost 4 bases, with 14 bases spanning the gap. CDR3: CSARTGTEGYGYTF. CDR3 DNA sequence: TGCAGTGCTAGAACAGGGACGGAGGGCTATGGCTACACCTTC.

The V call is TRBV21-1, the J call TRBJ1-1; the D segment call TRBD1 is taken from the table without a DNA check. TRBV21-1 is annotated as a pseudogene. The CDR3 has 16 amino acids. CDR3 sequence: CASSFRQGGGNTEAFF. DNA for the CDR3: TGTGCCAGCAGCTTCCGACAGGGAGGCGGGAACACTGAAGCTTTCTTT.

This clonotype occurred many times. The rearrangement uses TRBV27 and TRBJ2-3; D not resolved. The V end lost 5 bases, the J end lost 4 bases, and 31 bases lay between the germline ends. This CDR3 spans 20 amino acids. The germline V gene encodes CDR1 MNHEY and CDR2 SMNVEV (reference sequence). As DNA, the CDR3 is TGTGCCAGCAGTCCCCGGACCGGTTTCCTCCAAAACAAGGGCGCAGATACGCAGTATTTT. Encoded protein: CASSPRTGFLQNKGADTQYF.

In this sample, this clonotype turned up a few times. The V and J genes are TRBV6-1 and TRBJ2-1, with 8 bases matching TRBD2. The CDR3 contains 15 residues. J lost 6 bases, V lost 10 bases, and 14 bases had no gene match. CDR1 MNHNS and CDR2 SASEGT come from the germline V gene. As DNA, the CDR3 is TGTGCCACCGCGGGGGGAGGGCGAAGGTTCAATGAGCAGTTCTTC. Its translation is CATAGGGRRFNEQFF.

This clonotype was detected ten times or more. The gene calls are TRBV5-1 and TRBJ1-5; unclear D gene. Germline CDR1 and CDR2: SGHRS and YFSETQ. Trimming left V 4 bases short and J 5 bases short, with 13 bases between. The CDR3 spans 14 residues. CDR3 coding DNA: TGCGCCAGCAGCCCTGATTTTATCTATCAGCCCCAGCATTTT. Translation gives CASSPDFIYQPQHF.

This clonotype was counted many times. The CDR3 DNA follows: TGTGCCAGCAGACCTACGGGCACAGATACGCAGTATTTT. Amino acids: CASRPTGTDTQYF. This sequence joins TRBV2 and TRBJ2-3; D is unclear. CDR3 length: 13 residues. The V end lost 6 bases, the J end lost 1 base, and 8 bases lay between the germline ends. CDR1 is SNHLY and CDR2 is FYNNEI in the germline V gene.

This clonotype occurred a few times. V and J are TRBV5-1 and TRBJ2-1, with D possibly being TRBD1 (6 bases). V was trimmed by 5 bases and J by 2 bases, leaving 8 bases between them. The germline gives CDR1 SGHRS, CDR2 YFSETQ. This CDR3 has 13 residues. The DNA for the CDR3 is TGCGCCAGCAGACAGGGCACCTACAATGAGCAGTTCTTC. It translates to CASRQGTYNEQFF.

The sample holds a few counts of this clonotype. The chain joins TRBV5-1 to TRBJ1-5; D uncertain. The CDR3 consists of 15 residues. Germline V lookup: CDR1 SGHRS, CDR2 YFSETQ. V lost 0 bases, J lost 0 bases, and 7 bases lay in between. As DNA, the CDR3 is TGCGCCAGCAGCTTGGCCGGAGATAGCAATCAGCCCCAGCATTTT. It codes for CASSLAGDSNQPQHF.

In its sample, this clonotype was seen a few times. V and J are TRBV27 and TRBJ1-1; D not certain. The germline V and J ends were trimmed by 3 bases and 1 base, with 9 bases remaining between them. Per the germline V gene, CDR1 is MNHEY and CDR2 is SMNVEV (reference sequence). The CDR3 spans 14 residues. The CDR3 sequence is CASSFSRENTEAFF. CDR3 sequence (DNA): TGTGCCAGCAGTTTTTCCCGGGAGAACACTGAAGCTTTCTTT.

This clonotype was counted between two and nine times. The chain employs TRBV11-2 and TRBJ2-5; D is undetermined. The length of the CDR3 is 15 residues. Germline V gives CDR1 SGHAT, CDR2 FQNNGV. V lost 4 bases to trimming and J lost 3 bases, with 15 bases between them. The CDR3 nucleotides read TGTGCCAGCAGCTACTCTCGCTTGACGAAAGAGACCCAGTACTTC. This gives the protein CASSYSRLTKETQYF. Full variable domain (remainder filled in from reference TRBV11-2 and TRBJ2-5): EAGVAQSPRYKIIEKRQSVAFWCNPISGHATLYWYQQILGQGPKLLIQFQNNGVVDDSQLPKDRFSAERLKGVDSTLKIQPAKLEDSAVYLCASSYSRLTKETQYFGPGTRLLVL.

This chain connects TRBV30 to TRBJ2-2; D gene uncertain. With 5 bases removed from V and 5 bases from J, the gap between germline ends came to 18 bases. This CDR3 is 15 amino acids long. Germline-derived CDR1 and CDR2 are GTSNPN and SVGIG (reference sequence). The chain's CDR3 is CAWGWTPSATGELFF. The DNA for the CDR3 is TGTGCCTGGGGATGGACGCCTTCGGCAACCGGGGAGCTGTTTTTT.

There are a few counts of this clonotype. The rearrangement joins TRBV12-3 or TRBV12-4 to TRBJ1-4; D uncertain. Trimming took off 1 base at V and 9 bases at J, with 9 bases between the two ends. The CDR3 is 13 residues long. In DNA, the CDR3 is TGTGCCAGCAGTTTAGTTCTGGGCCAAAAACTGTTTTTT. This sequence encodes CASSLVLGQKLFF.

This chain joins TRBV6-2 or TRBV6-3 and TRBJ1-5, with D unclear. Trimming removed 7 bases at V and 2 bases at J, with 6 bases between. This CDR3 comprises 12 residues. CDR1 and CDR2 (germline): MNHEY, SVGEGT. CDR3 region: CASKRGNQPQHF. CDR3 sequence (DNA): TGTGCCAGCAAGAGGGGCAATCAGCCCCAGCATTTT.

V usage is TRBV5-1 and J usage is TRBJ2-6; TRBD1 agrees at 8 bases. V was clipped by 8 bases and J by 13 bases; unmatched bases: 8. Looked up from germline, CDR1 is SGHRS and CDR2 is YFSETQ. The CDR3 is 12 residues long. CDR3 amino acids: CASTAGGVVLTF. The CDR3 DNA reads as TGCGCCAGTACCGCAGGGGGCGTTGTCCTGACTTTC.

The chain has TRBV7-2 and TRBJ2-7; D might be TRBD1 (6 bases). CDR3 length: 15 amino acids. The germline V gene has CDR1 SGHTA and CDR2 FQGNSA. Between the trimmed V and J ends, which lost 1 base and 3 bases, there was a span of 13 bases. CDR3 nucleotides: TGTGCCAGCAGCTTAGACAGGGTTTCGTTCTACGAGCAGTACTTC. Its translation is CASSLDRVSFYEQYF. The full variable domain, with the rest looked up from reference TRBV7-2 and TRBJ2-7, is GAGVSQSPSNKVTEKGKDVELRCDPISGHTALYWYRQSLGQGLEFLIYFQGNSAPDKSGLPSDRFSAERTGGSVSTLTIQRTQQEDSAVYLCASSLDRVSFYEQYFGPGTRLTVT.

V gene TRBV15 combines with J gene TRBJ2-1, with D possibly matching TRBD1 (5 bases). The germline V gene has CDR1 LNHNV and CDR2 YYDKDF (reference sequence). The CDR3 spans 19 residues. Trimming shortened V by 3 bases and J by 5 bases, and 26 bases separated the two germline ends. The CDR3 DNA sequence: TGTGCCACCAGCAGTATAAAATACCGCTCGATCTTGGGGCACAATGAGCAGTTCTTC. Encoded protein: CATSSIKYRSILGHNEQFF.